This entry lists 31 T cell receptor beta chains sequenced from one sample in a study of response to subunit inactivated influenza vaccine. TCRdb called the RT-PCR reads again in MiXCR, with one record for every CDR3 protein. The sample includes a few hundred thousand distinct CDR3 sequences, about 15% of them seen just once. The sequenced sample was PBMCs from blood, obtained 11 to 12 days after vaccination. All receptors come from a man between 45 and 60 years old who received an inactivated influenza vaccine.

The chain couples TRBV10-3 to TRBJ2-2, with D possibly matching TRBD1 (5 bases). V was trimmed by 4 bases and J by 2 bases, leaving 11 bases between them. The CDR3 is 15 residues long. Germline loops: CDR1 ENHRY, CDR2 SYGVKD. The CDR3: CAISGSRVNTGELFF. In DNA form, the CDR3 reads TGTGCCATCAGTGGCTCCAGGGTAAACACCGGGGAGCTGTTTTTT.

This chain joins TRBV20-1 and TRBJ2-2, with TRBD2 identical over 8 bases. The CDR3 sequence is 15 residues long. The germline V gene encodes CDR1 DFQATT and CDR2 SNEGSKA (reference sequence). Unmatched junction bases numbered 4, after V lost 3 bases and J lost 1 base. The DNA of the CDR3 is TGCAGTGCTAGGCGGGCGGGGGGGAACACCGGGGAGCTGTTTTTT. This codes for CSARRAGGNTGELFF.

This clonotype was counted a few times. The chain is built from TRBV20-1 and TRBJ1-5, with TRBD1 identical over 8 bases. Germline CDR1 reads DFQATT; CDR2 reads SNEGSKA (reference sequence). V was pared by 6 bases and J by 4 bases, with 5 bases of the junction left unmatched. The CDR3 runs to 13 residues. The CDR3 sequence is CSAGQGANQPQHF. CDR3 sequence (DNA): TGCAGTGCCGGACAGGGAGCAAATCAGCCCCAGCATTTT.

This clonotype was picked up a small number of times. The chain recombines TRBV12-3 or TRBV12-4 with TRBJ2-7; tentatively, D is TRBD1 or TRBD2 (5 bases each). V lost 4 bases, J lost 3 bases, and 13 bases lay in between. The CDR3 totals 14 residues. The CDR3 nucleotides are TGTGCCAGCAGTTCTAGGGACCGCTTCTACGAGCAGTACTTC. Residues: CASSSRDRFYEQYF.

V usage is TRBV14 and J usage is TRBJ2-1, with D uncertain. The V end was cut by 4 bases, the J end by 15 bases, with 16 bases between. The CDR3 loop spans 12 amino acids. Germline assignment: CDR1 SGHDN and CDR2 FVKESK. The CDR3 protein is CASSPDRLMGFF. The CDR3 DNA follows: TGTGCCAGCAGCCCCGATCGACTCATGGGGTTCTTC. The variable domain in full, with the rest retrieved from reference TRBV14 and TRBJ2-1, is EAGVTQFPSHSVIEKGQTVTLRCDPISGHDNLYWYRRVMGKEIKFLLHFVKESKQDESGMPNNRFLAERTGGTYSTLKVQPAELEDSGVYFCASSPDRLMGFFGPGTRLTVL.

V is TRBV11-1 and J is TRBJ2-1; 9 bases are a match to TRBD2. Germline CDR1 and CDR2: SGHAT and FQDESV (reference sequence). The CDR3 is made up of 14 amino acids. The junction had 8 bases not matched to a gene; V was cut back by 5 bases and J by 9 bases. The CDR3 bases are TGTGCCAGCAGCGCGGGAGGGTCAACTCGTGAGCAGTTCTTC. Translation gives CASSAGGSTREQFF.

The rearrangement joins TRBV7-9 to TRBJ2-7; tentative D call: TRBD2 (5 bases). With 5 bases removed from V and 3 bases from J, the gap between germline ends came to 17 bases. Germline CDR1 and CDR2: SEHNR and FQNEAQ (reference sequence). The CDR3 length is 15 residues. DNA of the CDR3: TGTGCCAGCAGCCGAGCGGAGTTCCAATACTACGAGCAGTACTTC. Translated, it gives CASSRAEFQYYEQYF. The full variable domain, its missing parts supplied by reference TRBV7-9 and TRBJ2-7, is DTGVSQNPRHKITKRGQNVTFRCDPISEHNRLYWYRQTLGQGPEFLTYFQNEAQLEKSRLLSDRFSAERPKGSFSTLEIQRTEQGDSAMYLCASSRAEFQYYEQYFGPGTRLTVT.

This clonotype was counted only a few times. CDR3 nucleotides: TGTGCCAGCACCCTGACAGTTATGAACACTGAAGCTTTCTTT. Residues: CASTLTVMNTEAFF. The V call is TRBV28, the J call TRBJ1-1; tentative D call: TRBD1 (5 bases). Germline V gene data show CDR1 as MDHEN and CDR2 as SYDVKM. CDR3 length equals 14 residues. V lost 7 bases and J 0 bases, leaving 12 bases between the germline ends.

This chain links TRBV29-1 with TRBJ2-1; 9 bases are a match to TRBD2. The CDR3 spans 15 residues. The germline CDR1 and CDR2 sequences are SQVTM and ANQGSEA. Trimming took 5 bases from V and 3 from J; bases not matched to a gene: 8. The CDR3 is CSVYSGGGYYNEQFF. In DNA form, the CDR3 reads TGCAGCGTTTATAGCGGGGGTGGGTACTACAATGAGCAGTTCTTC.

The V call is TRBV7-9, the J call TRBJ2-7; the D is unclear. Germline CDR1 SEHNR, CDR2 FQNEAQ (reference sequence). Trimming removed 4 bases from V and 1 base from J, with 11 bases in between. The CDR3 contains 14 residues. The CDR3 DNA sequence: TGTGCCAGCAGCTACCCCACAGCATCCTACGAGCAGTACTTC. Residues: CASSYPTASYEQYF.

In the case of this clonotype: A much more abundant neighbour one base away suggests this may be a read error. This rearrangement joins TRBV12-3 or TRBV12-4 to TRBJ1-5; D is undetermined. V was shortened by 4 bases and J by 0 bases, with 4 bases between the two germline ends. The CDR3 extends over 13 amino acids. CDR3 nucleotide sequence: TGTGCCAGCAGTTGGTATAGCAATCAGCCCCAGCATTTT. This translates into CASSWYSNQPQHF.

The chain recombines TRBV18 with TRBJ2-1; TRBD1 matches at 9 bases. Trimming at V came to 7 bases and at J to 5 bases, leaving 6 bases not matched to a gene. Germline CDR1 is KGHSH and CDR2 is LQKENI. The CDR3 has 14 amino acids. The DNA of the CDR3 is TGTGCCAGCTGGCGACAGGGGGTCGACAATGAGCAGTTCTTC. This codes for CASWRQGVDNEQFF.

The V and J genes are TRBV5-1 and TRBJ2-5; D gene ambiguous. The CDR3 totals 12 residues. The V gene lost 4 bases and the J gene lost 4 bases, with 8 bases spanning the gap. Looked up from germline, CDR1 is SGHRS and CDR2 is YFSETQ. The CDR3 here is CASSHPGETQYF. CDR3 sequence (DNA): TGCGCCAGCAGCCACCCTGGAGAGACCCAGTACTTC.

The V call is TRBV7-9, the J call TRBJ2-1; D not resolved. Germline assignment: CDR1 SEHNR and CDR2 FQNEAQ (reference sequence). CDR3 length equals 13 residues. Deletions cut 1 base from V and 9 bases from J, with 10 bases between. The CDR3 DNA sequence: TGTGCCAGCAGCTTAGAAGGAAATGGTGAGCAGTTCTTC. Its protein product is CASSLEGNGEQFF. Drawing the rest from reference TRBV7-9 and TRBJ2-1, the complete variable domain is DTGVSQNPRHKITKRGQNVTFRCDPISEHNRLYWYRQTLGQGPEFLTYFQNEAQLEKSRLLSDRFSAERPKGSFSTLEIQRTEQGDSAMYLCASSLEGNGEQFFGPGTRLTVL.

This rearrangement joins TRBV7-2 to TRBJ1-4, with a weak D call TRBD1 (5 bases). This CDR3 is 14 amino acids long. Trimming shortened V by 6 bases and J by 4 bases, and 12 bases separated the two germline ends. Looked up from germline, CDR1 is SGHTA and CDR2 is FQGNSA. Here the CDR3 DNA reads TGTGCCAGCAGTTCGAGGGACGGTAATGAAAAACTGTTTTTT. Its translation is CASSSRDGNEKLFF.

This clonotype showed up just a few times. The DNA of the CDR3 is TGTGCCAGCAGCTTAGATAAAAAAAGGGGGGAGCAGTACTTC. This codes for CASSLDKKRGEQYF. The gene calls are TRBV7-9 and TRBJ2-7, with D perhaps TRBD1 (6 bases). This CDR3 has 14 amino acids. Trimming removed 1 base from V and 7 bases from J, with 14 bases in between. Germline V CDR1 and CDR2: SEHNR, FQNEAQ (reference sequence).

This clonotype occurred many times. The chain links TRBV6-5 to TRBJ2-5, with a tentative D call TRBD2 (5 bases). The V end was cut by 0 bases, the J end by 5 bases, with 13 bases between. The CDR3 covers 15 residues. Germline V gene lookup returns CDR1 MNHEY and CDR2 SVGAGI. CDR3 protein: CASSYSFRDWETQYF. CDR3 coding DNA: TGTGCCAGCAGTTACTCGTTCCGGGATTGGGAGACCCAGTACTTC.

This clonotype has just one count. The chain joins TRBV5-1 to TRBJ2-5; D not certain. The CDR3 spans 14 residues. Germline V gene sequence: CDR1 SGHRS, CDR2 YFSETQ. V was trimmed by 0 bases and J by 3 bases, leaving 9 bases between them. CDR3 protein: CASSLGAQEETQYF. The CDR3 coding sequence is TGCGCCAGCAGCTTGGGGGCCCAGGAAGAGACCCAGTACTTC.

In this sample, this clonotype turned up many times. The chain joins TRBV4-2 to TRBJ2-1; TRBD1 agrees at 8 bases. In germline, CDR1 is LGHNA, CDR2 YNFKEQ. This CDR3 has 17 amino acids. V shed 0 bases and J 7 bases; nucleotides not matched to a gene: 11. CDR3 DNA sequence: TGTGCCAGCAGCCAAGATGCCGCAGGGGGCAACGTAAATGAGCAGTTCTTC. Translated, it gives CASSQDAAGGNVNEQFF.

This clonotype was picked up a small number of times. The V call is TRBV7-2, the J call TRBJ2-3; 9 nucleotides align to TRBD2. Per the germline V gene, CDR1 is SGHTA and CDR2 is FQGNSA. The J segment lost 4 bases and the V segment lost 5 bases, leaving 7 bases of the junction unmatched. The CDR3 has 15 amino acids. The CDR3 coding sequence is TGTGCCAGCAGCCCTACTAGCGGGTATTCAGATACGCAGTATTTT. Translation: CASSPTSGYSDTQYF.

Of note for this clonotype: A read error may account for a junction end that differs from germline. The chain employs TRBV5-5 and TRBJ1-2; tentative D call: TRBD1 (6 bases). The CDR3 spans 14 residues. Germline V gene data show CDR1 as SGHKS and CDR2 as YYEKEE (reference sequence). This CDR3 is CACSGVTGMLGYTF. The CDR3 nucleotides read TGTGCCTGCAGCGGCGTTACAGGGATGCTGGGCTACACCTTC.

Only a few counts were recorded for this clonotype. The rearrangement uses TRBV12-3 or TRBV12-4 and TRBJ1-1; D is ambiguous. The CDR3 contains 13 residues. The germline V and J ends were trimmed by 6 bases and 1 base, with 9 bases remaining between them. This chain's CDR3 is CASRVVANTEAFF. For the CDR3, the DNA is TGTGCCAGCAGAGTAGTGGCGAACACTGAAGCTTTCTTT.

The chain combines TRBV2 with TRBJ1-2, with D tentatively TRBD1 (6 bases). The germline CDR1 and CDR2 sequences are SNHLY and FYNNEI. V was shortened by 5 bases and J by 1 base, with 17 bases between the two germline ends. The CDR3 is 16 residues long. The CDR3: CASSINTGHDNYGYTF. DNA of the CDR3: TGTGCCAGCAGTATAAATACGGGACACGATAACTATGGCTACACCTTC. Full variable domain (outside the CDR3, taken from reference TRBV2 and TRBJ1-2): EPEVTQTPSHQVTQMGQEVILRCVPISNHLYFYWYRQILGQKVEFLVSFYNNEISEKSEIFDDQFSVERPDGSNFTLKIRSTKLEDSAMYFCASSINTGHDNYGYTFGSGTRLTVV.

Only a few counts were recorded for this clonotype. The J gene is TRBJ1-1, the V gene TRBV5-5; D remains unclear. Germline-derived CDR1 and CDR2 are SGHKS and YYEKEE (reference sequence). The length of the CDR3 is 16 residues. The germline V and J ends were trimmed by 4 bases and 0 bases, with 16 bases remaining between them. CDR3 residues: CASSPQTDRMNTEAFF. In nucleotides, the CDR3 is TGTGCCAGCAGCCCTCAAACTGACCGTATGAACACTGAAGCTTTCTTT.

This chain connects TRBV24-1 to TRBJ2-7, with unresolved D. Germline V gene sequence: CDR1 KGHDR, CDR2 SFDVKD. The CDR3 is 12 amino acids. V was pared by 6 bases and J by 6 bases, with 11 bases between. The CDR3 loop reads CATSRTLGEQYF. CDR3 DNA: TGTGCCACCAGTCGGACCTTGGGCGAGCAGTACTTC.

V is TRBV20-1 and J is TRBJ2-2; no reliable D call. V was cut by 2 bases and J by 0 bases, with 16 bases left in between. The germline gives CDR1 DFQATT, CDR2 SNEGSKA (reference sequence). This CDR3 contains 17 residues. The CDR3 spells CSARKRLGRANTGELFF. The DNA of the CDR3 is TGCAGTGCTAGAAAACGCCTTGGGCGAGCGAACACCGGGGAGCTGTTTTTT.

A few counts support this clonotype. V gene TRBV20-1 combines with J gene TRBJ1-4; D possibly corresponds to TRBD1 (5 bases). With 6 bases removed from V and 0 bases from J, the gap between germline ends came to 14 bases. The CDR3 consists of 15 residues. Germline V gene sequence: CDR1 DFQATT, CDR2 SNEGSKA (reference sequence). The CDR3 DNA follows: TGCAGTGCCCCTCCTCAGGGATCAACTAATGAAAAACTGTTTTTT. As protein: CSAPPQGSTNEKLFF.

There are many counts of this clonotype. The chain recombines TRBV20-1 with TRBJ2-2; tentatively, D is TRBD2 (5 bases). Germline loops: CDR1 DFQATT, CDR2 SNEGSKA (reference sequence). This CDR3 comprises 14 residues. V was pared by 1 base and J by 4 bases, with 10 bases between. CDR3 region: CSARATRVTGELFF. The CDR3, as DNA: TGCAGTGCTAGAGCCACTAGGGTCACCGGGGAGCTGTTTTTT.

This clonotype occurred a few times. The chain has TRBV6-2 or TRBV6-3 and TRBJ2-7, with D unclear. The CDR3 extends over 12 amino acids. Between the trimmed V and J ends, which lost 4 bases and 6 bases, there was a span of 10 bases. CDR1 and CDR2 from the germline V gene are MNHEY and SVGEGT. The CDR3 bases are TGTGCCAGCAGTTCCGTGGTAAGCGAGCAGTACTTC. Translating it yields CASSSVVSEQYF.

This chain joins TRBV11-2 and TRBJ2-7, with 8 positions matching TRBD1. Trimming took 5 bases from V and 3 from J; bases not matched to a gene: 9. Looked up from germline, CDR1 is SGHAT and CDR2 is FQNNGV. The CDR3 contains 15 residues. The CDR3, as DNA: TGTGCCAGCAGCCCACTTCGGGACAGGCACTACGAGCAGTACTTC. Translated, it gives CASSPLRDRHYEQYF.

This chain connects TRBV12-3 or TRBV12-4 to TRBJ1-2; weak D call: TRBD1 (6 bases). Trimming pared 1 base from V and 4 bases from J, leaving 16 bases between. The length of the CDR3 is 16 residues. The CDR3, as DNA: TGTGCCAGCAGTTTAGGAAAGCTACAGGGAATCTATGGCTACACCTTC. Translating it yields CASSLGKLQGIYGYTF.